This TCR beta chain is from a study of blood T cell repertoires in COVID-19. Those who participated ranged in age from roughly 18 to 100 years and resided in under 25 US areas. Using immunoSEQ multiplex PCR, the repertoire was profiled, and TCRdb retains in-frame clones only, with some absent. Of approximately 250,000 clones listed, approximately 88% were seen once; the top ten hold around 1.3%. The origin of this receptor is a woman aged 40 to 50 with acute COVID-19. Sequencing used PBMCs or T cells enriched from blood (not recorded which).

For the CDR3, the DNA is TGTGCCAGCAGCTCAACAGGGGTAGAGACCCAGTACTTC. This gives the protein CASSSTGVETQYF. J is TRBJ2-5 and V is TRBV7-3; TRBD1 agrees at 7 bases. Trimming cost V 4 bases and J 4 bases; bases outside gene matches: 3. The CDR3 sequence is 13 residues long. Per germline, CDR1 SGHTA and CDR2 FQGTGA.